Presented here are 17 T cell receptor beta chains from one specimen sequenced in a study of control samples from healthy donors and cancer patients. Only in-frame clones appear in the TCRdb table, and some are missing; sequencing was by immunoSEQ multiplex PCR. The sample yields 120,000 to 150,000 clones, approximately 94% seen once. Source material: blood. These receptors originate from a man aged 40-49 years in good health.

The chain combines TRBV9 with TRBJ2-3; no definite D call. The V gene lost 0 bases and the J gene lost 6 bases, with 2 bases spanning the gap. This CDR3 region has 11 residues. Germline loops: CDR1 SGDLS, CDR2 YYNGEE. In DNA form, the CDR3 reads TGTGCCAGCAGCGTAGGGGATACGCAGTATTTT. Protein: CASSVGDTQYF.

The genes are TRBV6-5 and TRBJ1-2; possibly TRBD1 for D (6 bases). This CDR3 spans 13 amino acids. Germline CDR1 and CDR2: MNHEY and SVGAGI. Between the trimmed V and J ends, which lost 4 bases and 0 bases, there was a span of 6 bases. Here the CDR3 DNA reads TGTGCCAGCAGTTGGACAGCTAACTATGGCTACACCTTC. As protein: CASSWTANYGYTF.

The chain uses TRBV28 and TRBJ1-1; D not resolved. The CDR3 has 14 amino acids. CDR1 MDHEN and CDR2 SYDVKM come from the germline V gene. Trimming left V 5 bases short and J 7 bases short, with 17 bases between. The CDR3 spells CASSPFGPLIEAFF. In DNA, the CDR3 is TGTGCCAGCAGTCCATTCGGACCGCTTATTGAAGCTTTCTTT.

The rearrangement uses TRBV9 and TRBJ1-1, with TRBD1 matching 7 bases. The germline V gene has CDR1 SGDLS and CDR2 YYNGEE. The CDR3 totals 13 residues. Trimming took 3 bases from V and 4 from J; bases not matched to a gene: 3. The CDR3 DNA reads TGTGCCAGCAGCGGAGGGGGCGGCACTGAAGCTTTCTTT. Translating gives CASSGGGGTEAFF.

V gene TRBV28 combines with J gene TRBJ2-1; 10 nucleotides line up with TRBD2. CDR3 length equals 15 residues. The junction had 5 bases not matched to a gene; V was cut back by 3 bases and J by 6 bases. The V gene's germline CDR1 is MDHEN and CDR2 SYDVKM. The CDR3 DNA reads as TGTGCCAGCAGTTTCCTAGCGGGAGACGTCAATGAGCAGTTCTTC. Its translation is CASSFLAGDVNEQFF.

V and J are TRBV28 and TRBJ1-3; a weak D match, TRBD1 (5 bases). The CDR3 length is 14 residues. Germline CDR1 MDHEN, CDR2 SYDVKM. V dropped 6 bases and J dropped 2 bases, with 11 bases sitting between them. The chain's CDR3 is CASSSVGPGNTIYF. DNA of the CDR3: TGTGCCAGCAGCTCTGTGGGGCCTGGAAACACCATATATTTT.

The chain is built from TRBV3-1 (or the pseudogene TRBV3-2) and TRBJ2-1; 10 bases line up with TRBD2. V lost 4 bases, J lost 8 bases, and 2 bases stayed unmatched. Looked up from germline, CDR1 is LGHDT and CDR2 is YNNKEL (reference sequence). There are 13 residues in the CDR3. CDR3 sequence reads: CASSPSGGDEQFF. For the CDR3, the DNA is TGTGCCAGCAGCCCTAGCGGGGGCGATGAGCAGTTCTTC.

The chain's CDR3 is CASRFIGREQYF. Here the CDR3 DNA reads TGTGCCAGCAGGTTTATTGGACGCGAGCAGTACTTC. The gene calls are TRBV5-6 and TRBJ2-7; D call uncertain. V lost 5 bases and J lost 6, with 12 bases in between. The CDR3 consists of 12 residues. Germline loops: CDR1 SGHDT, CDR2 YYEEEE.

The genes are TRBV14 and TRBJ2-1; 14 bases map to TRBD2. CDR1 is SGHDN, CDR2 FVKESK, per germline. The CDR3 consists of 20 residues. V was pared by 0 bases and J by 4 bases, with 11 bases of the junction left unmatched. CDR3 coding DNA: TGTGCCAGCAGCCAAGATTACGCCGGGACTAGCGGGAGCGCATACAATGAGCAGTTCTTC. It codes for CASSQDYAGTSGSAYNEQFF.

The DNA of the CDR3 is TGCGCCAGCAGCTTTGACCGGATAAGGGGCACTGAAGCTTTCTTT. It codes for CASSFDRIRGTEAFF. The chain joins TRBV5-1 to TRBJ1-1, with D perhaps matching TRBD1 (5 bases). Trimming pared 2 bases from V and 4 bases from J, leaving 15 bases between. The CDR3 has 15 amino acids. Germline assignment: CDR1 SGHRS and CDR2 YFSETQ.

Concerning this clone itself: Other DNA sequences in the sample encode the same CDR3. CDR3 nucleotide sequence: TGCGCCAGCAGCTTGGAGGGCCGGAATCAGCCCCAGCATTTT. Its translation is CASSLEGRNQPQHF. The chain couples TRBV5-1 to TRBJ1-5; no definite D call. This CDR3 region has 14 residues. Germline V lookup: CDR1 SGHRS, CDR2 YFSETQ. Trimming left V 0 bases short and J 4 bases short, with 8 bases between. The entire variable domain, with the rest obtained from reference TRBV5-1 and TRBJ1-5, is as follows: KAGVTQTPRYLIKTRGQQVTLSCSPISGHRSVSWYQQTPGQGLQFLFEYFSETQRNKGNFPGRFSGRQFSNSRSEMNVSTLELGDSALYLCASSLEGRNQPQHFGDGTRLSIL.

This clone was recorded once. The chain is built from TRBV12-3 or TRBV12-4 and TRBJ2-5; D is ambiguous. The CDR3 loop spans 12 amino acids. The V end was cut by 3 bases, the J end by 4 bases, with 6 bases between. CDR3 coding DNA: TGTGCCAGCAGTTTCCCGGGAGAGACCCAGTACTTC. Translation gives CASSFPGETQYF.

The CDR3 is CASGPLLTYGTQLTDTQYF. The CDR3 DNA is TGTGCCAGCGGCCCCCTTTTGACATATGGAACCCAACTCACAGATACGCAGTATTTT. The genes are TRBV27 and TRBJ2-3; no firm D call. From germline, CDR1 is MNHEY and CDR2 SMNVEV (reference sequence). Trimming pared 8 bases from V and 2 bases from J, leaving 29 bases between. CDR3 length: 19 amino acids.

The rearrangement uses TRBV15 and TRBJ2-1; D call uncertain. Germline loops: CDR1 LNHNV, CDR2 YYDKDF (reference sequence). V was pared by 0 bases and J by 4 bases, with 7 bases between. The CDR3 is 14 residues long. CDR3 in amino acids: CATSRDRGYNEQFF. CDR3 nucleotide sequence: TGTGCCACCAGCAGAGATAGAGGATACAATGAGCAGTTCTTC.

V usage is TRBV14 and J usage is TRBJ2-5, with a tentative D call TRBD1 (6 bases). Trimming left V 1 base short and J 7 bases short, with 19 bases between. CDR1 SGHDN and CDR2 FVKESK come from the germline V gene. This CDR3 spans 16 amino acids. CDR3 sequence: CASSQVPGHPAGTQYF. CDR3 in DNA: TGTGCCAGCAGCCAAGTTCCGGGACACCCAGCCGGGACCCAGTACTTC.

The gene calls are TRBV11-3 and TRBJ2-1; 11 bases map to TRBD1. Germline V gives CDR1 SGHNT, CDR2 YENEEA. This CDR3 has 16 residues. V was pared by 5 bases and J by 7 bases, with 10 bases of the junction left unmatched. The CDR3 bases are TGTGCCAGCAGCCCGCGGGGGGACAGGGGGTCGAATGAGCAGTTCTTC. Translation gives CASSPRGDRGSNEQFF.

This sequence joins TRBV12-5 and TRBJ2-2, with 11 bases identical to TRBD2. The length of the CDR3 is 17 residues. Germline V gene lookup returns CDR1 LGHNT and CDR2 FRNRAP. The J segment lost 4 bases and the V segment lost 0 bases, leaving 4 bases of the junction unmatched. CDR3 DNA: TGTGCTAGTGGTTTGGTACTAGCGGGGGACTTCACCGGGGAGCTGTTTTTT. Translation gives CASGLVLAGDFTGELFF.